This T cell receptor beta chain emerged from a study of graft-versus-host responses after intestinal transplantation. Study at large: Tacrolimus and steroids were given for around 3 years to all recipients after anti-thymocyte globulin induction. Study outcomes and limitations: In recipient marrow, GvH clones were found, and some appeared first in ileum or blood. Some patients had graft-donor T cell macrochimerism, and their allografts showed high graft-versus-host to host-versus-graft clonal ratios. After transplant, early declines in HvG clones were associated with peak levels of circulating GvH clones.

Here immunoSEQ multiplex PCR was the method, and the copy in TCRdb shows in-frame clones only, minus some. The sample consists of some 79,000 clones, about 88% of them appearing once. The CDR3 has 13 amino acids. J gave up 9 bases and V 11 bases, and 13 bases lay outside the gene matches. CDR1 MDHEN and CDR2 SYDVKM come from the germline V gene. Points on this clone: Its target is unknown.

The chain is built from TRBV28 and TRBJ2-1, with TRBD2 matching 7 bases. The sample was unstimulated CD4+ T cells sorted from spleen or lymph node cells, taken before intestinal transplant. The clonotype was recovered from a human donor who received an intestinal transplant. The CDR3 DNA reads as TGTGCCCTCCGGGGGAGGGGCCGGGGTGAGCAGTTCTTC. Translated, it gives CALRGRGRGEQFF.